Below, 10 T cell receptor beta chains from the same sample are listed, as sequenced in a study of cytomegalovirus exposure and HLA in healthy donors. TCRdb's copy holds only in-frame clones and misses some; the assay was immunoSEQ multiplex PCR. The sample includes fewer than 250,000 clones, roughly 83% seen only once; the top ten take around an eighth. Material for sequencing was PBMCs. The receptor source for this set is a woman in her twenties or thirties in good health and CMV-seropositive.

The chain is built from TRBV10-3 and TRBJ1-3; the D gene is possibly TRBD1 (5 bases). This CDR3 has 16 amino acids. The germline CDR1 and CDR2 sequences are ENHRY and SYGVKD. V gave up 7 bases and J gave up 0 bases, with 16 bases separating them. As DNA, the CDR3 is TGTGCCATCAAAGGACATGGGGGGGACTCTGGAAACACCATATATTTT. Protein product: CAIKGHGGDSGNTIYF.

The chain couples TRBV15 to TRBJ2-7; the D gene is possibly TRBD2 (6 bases). This CDR3 region has 16 residues. Germline CDR1 is LNHNV and CDR2 is YYDKDF (reference sequence). The V end was cut by 5 bases, the J end by 2 bases, with 19 bases between. The CDR3 DNA sequence: TGTGCCACCAGCCTCCCAGAGGAGGGTCCTCCCTACGAGCAGTACTTC. This sequence encodes CATSLPEEGPPYEQYF.

This sequence joins TRBV7-9 and TRBJ2-7; 7 bases line up with TRBD1. CDR3 size: 14 residues. Looked up from germline, CDR1 is SEHNR and CDR2 is FQNEAQ (reference sequence). The ends lost 5 bases at V and 5 bases at J; junction bases unmatched: 9. For the CDR3, the DNA is TGTGCCAGCAGCCCCGGTGCAGGGGGAGACGAGCAGTACTTC. Protein sequence: CASSPGAGGDEQYF.

This chain connects TRBV7-9 to TRBJ2-3, with 8 bases matching TRBD2. The trim removed 5 bases at V and 1 base at J, leaving 8 bases unmatched. Germline assignment: CDR1 SEHNR and CDR2 FQNEAQ (reference sequence). This CDR3 has 16 residues. CDR3 region: CASSPKGREGTDTQYF. CDR3 bases: TGTGCCAGCAGCCCCAAGGGGCGGGAGGGCACAGATACGCAGTATTTT.

The chain is built from TRBV30 and TRBJ1-5; D gene uncertain. Germline V lookup: CDR1 GTSNPN, CDR2 SVGIG (reference sequence). Trimming removed 3 bases from V and 7 bases from J, with 13 bases in between. CDR3 size: 13 residues. The chain's CDR3 is CAWSAQIGQPQHF. CDR3 DNA: TGTGCCTGGAGCGCACAGATAGGACAGCCCCAGCATTTT.

The V and J genes are TRBV7-6 and TRBJ2-1; 7 bases line up with TRBD1. The CDR3 length is 12 residues. CDR1 is SGHVS, CDR2 FNYEAQ, per germline. With 5 bases clipped from V and 9 bases from J, the junction kept 4 bases outside the gene matches. The CDR3 DNA sequence: TGTGCCAGCAGCCCCCCAGGGGGTGAGCAGTTCTTC. Its translation: CASSPPGGEQFF.

V is TRBV7-8 and J is TRBJ1-3, with TRBD1 matching 10 bases. Trimming at V came to 5 bases and at J to 3 bases, leaving 7 bases not matched to a gene. Germline V gene data show CDR1 as SGHVS and CDR2 as FQNEAQ. The CDR3 runs to 16 residues. The CDR3 DNA is TGTGCCAGCAGCCCCAGGACAGGGGGGAGTGGAAACACCATATATTTT. Amino acid sequence: CASSPRTGGSGNTIYF.

V gene TRBV28 combines with J gene TRBJ2-7; D is ambiguous. With 3 bases removed from V and 7 bases from J, the gap between germline ends came to 7 bases. The germline CDR1 and CDR2 sequences are MDHEN and SYDVKM. The CDR3 has 11 residues. The CDR3 region has the DNA TGTGCCAGCAGTTTCTATGGAGAGCAGTACTTC. Translated, it gives CASSFYGEQYF.

The rearrangement joins TRBV7-2 to TRBJ1-3; 7 bases match TRBD1. The germline gives CDR1 SGHTA, CDR2 FQGNSA. CDR3 length: 16 amino acids. V was clipped by 0 bases and J by 4 bases; unmatched bases: 6. Here the CDR3 reads CASSLAGGFGGNTIYF. Written as DNA, the CDR3 is TGTGCCAGCAGCTTAGCAGGGGGCTTCGGAGGAAACACCATATATTTT. Variable domain in full (rest from reference TRBV7-2 and TRBJ1-3): GAGVSQSPSNKVTEKGKDVELRCDPISGHTALYWYRQSLGQGLEFLIYFQGNSAPDKSGLPSDRFSAERTGGSVSTLTIQRTQQEDSAVYLCASSLAGGFGGNTIYFGEGSWLTVV.

This clone has a single count. The V gene is TRBV6-1, the J gene TRBJ2-7, with a weak D call TRBD1 (5 bases). The CDR3 contains 13 residues. The germline V gene encodes CDR1 MNHNS and CDR2 SASEGT. V was pared by 4 bases and J by 2 bases, with 9 bases between. The CDR3 is CASSAQGTYEQYF. CDR3 nucleotides: TGTGCCAGCAGTGCTCAGGGCACCTACGAGCAGTACTTC.